This T cell receptor beta chain was recovered during a study of spatial heterogeneity in lung cancer. Time point reported: sample taken at primary tumor resection. Sequencing of whole RNA from tumor, nontumor lung or frozen PBMC involved no sorting. MiXCR, applied by TCRdb to the 5' RACE reads, yields one record per CDR3 protein. The sample shows approximately 44,000 distinct CDR3 sequences, about an eighth of them seen only once. This clonotype showed up just a few times. Germline V gene lookup returns CDR1 DFQATT and CDR2 SNEGSKA (reference sequence). The V end was cut by 3 bases, the J end by 4 bases, with 9 bases between. The CDR3 totals 12 residues.

The receptor was isolated from a male donor with early-stage non-small cell lung cancer. Source: PBMCs, taken at surgery. The chain carries TRBV20-1 and TRBJ1-1; D remains ambiguous. The DNA of the CDR3 is TGCAGTGCTAGTTTGAGGTTCACTGAAGCTTTCTTT. It yields the protein CSASLRFTEAFF.